The 12 T cell receptor beta chains reported below all come from one sample, sequenced in a study of shared clonotypes between healthy human individuals. Only in-frame clones appear in the TCRdb table, and some are missing; sequencing was by immunoSEQ multiplex PCR. The sample has 2 million to 2.5 million clones, around 92% seen once. Sequences were obtained from naive CD4+ T cells from PBMCs. Subset reported: CD45RA+ positively selected. The source of these receptors is a man younger than 35 in good health. Some clones in this sample may be carry-over from other donors' samples.

Concerning this clone itself: Other nucleotide sequences in the sample specify the same CDR3. V and J are TRBV18 and TRBJ2-2; 9 positions agree with TRBD1. Germline-derived CDR1 and CDR2 are KGHSH and LQKENI. The CDR3 length is 14 residues. J lost 4 bases, V lost 3 bases, and 0 bases had no gene match. CDR3 sequence reads: CASSPGQGTGELFF. Here the CDR3 DNA reads TGTGCCAGCTCACCGGGACAGGGCACCGGGGAGCTGTTTTTT.

A note on this clone: The same CDR3 can be traced to other DNA sequences in this sample. The genes are TRBV28 and TRBJ2-5; D tentatively reads TRBD1 or TRBD2 (6 bases each). V was cut by 6 bases and J by 5 bases, with 13 bases left in between. Germline CDR1 is MDHEN and CDR2 is SYDVKM. CDR3 length equals 13 residues. CDR3 sequence reads: CASSPTGGETQYF. The CDR3, as DNA: TGTGCCAGCAGCCCGACAGGAGGGGAGACCCAGTACTTC.

About this clone: The sample holds other DNA sequences that translate to the same CDR3. This chain links TRBV19 with TRBJ1-2; 7 nucleotides match TRBD1. Germline CDR1 is LNHDA and CDR2 is SQIVND (reference sequence). The junction had 3 bases not matched to a gene; V was cut back by 5 bases and J by 3 bases. The CDR3 contains 13 residues. CDR3 nucleotides: TGTGCCAGTAGTCCCACAGGGGACTATGGCTACACCTTC. It yields the protein CASSPTGDYGYTF.

J is TRBJ2-7 and V is TRBV4-3, with 7 bases aligning to TRBD2. CDR1 and CDR2 from the germline V gene are LGHNA and YSLEER. V was clipped by 4 bases and J by 4 bases; unmatched bases: 10. The CDR3 consists of 15 residues. The CDR3 DNA sequence: TGCGCCAGCAGCCCAGAGGCCCGGGAGGCGTACGAGCAGTACTTC. It yields the protein CASSPEAREAYEQYF.

This chain joins TRBV28 and TRBJ1-4, with D possibly matching TRBD1 (5 bases). Looked up from germline, CDR1 is MDHEN and CDR2 is SYDVKM. V lost 8 bases to trimming and J lost 7 bases, with 14 bases between them. The CDR3 contains 13 residues. The CDR3, as DNA: TGTGCCAGCGTCGACAGAGAGCGTGAAAAACTGTTTTTT. It is translated as CASVDREREKLFF.

DNA for the CDR3: TGTGCCAGCAGTCCCCTCGGGGACAGGGTCTTCAATGAGCAGTTCTTC. Amino acids: CASSPLGDRVFNEQFF. The J gene is TRBJ2-1, the V gene TRBV27; 9 bases are a match to TRBD1. This CDR3 comprises 16 residues. CDR1 MNHEY and CDR2 SMNVEV come from the germline V gene (reference sequence). V shed 5 bases and J 6 bases; nucleotides not matched to a gene: 11.

A single count supports this clone. The J gene is TRBJ2-1, the V gene TRBV10-3; 10 nucleotides line up with TRBD2. CDR3 length equals 16 residues. V shed 3 bases and J 9 bases; nucleotides not matched to a gene: 11. Germline V gives CDR1 ENHRY, CDR2 SYGVKD. The CDR3 region is CAISESTAGGPSEQFF. In DNA form, the CDR3 reads TGTGCCATCAGTGAATCCACAGCGGGAGGGCCCTCTGAGCAGTTCTTC.

V gene TRBV20-1 combines with J gene TRBJ1-1; D gene ambiguous. The germline CDR1 and CDR2 sequences are DFQATT and SNEGSKA (reference sequence). The CDR3 totals 11 residues. V gave up 2 bases and J gave up 3 bases, with 4 bases separating them. The CDR3 loop reads CSARSDTEAFF. The DNA for the CDR3 is TGCAGTGCTAGATCTGACACTGAAGCTTTCTTT.

V gene TRBV6-1 combines with J gene TRBJ1-3, with unresolved D. The germline V and J ends were trimmed by 7 bases and 0 bases, with 4 bases remaining between them. This CDR3 region has 12 residues. Per the germline V gene, CDR1 is MNHNS and CDR2 is SASEGT. This CDR3 reads CASMSSGNTIYF. In DNA form, the CDR3 reads TGTGCCAGCATGAGCTCTGGAAACACCATATATTTT.

CDR3 sequence: CASSPGHRLATDTQYF. The CDR3 DNA is TGTGCCAGCAGCCCGGGACACCGATTGGCCACAGATACGCAGTATTTT. V usage is TRBV7-3 and J usage is TRBJ2-3, with D maybe TRBD1 (6 bases). Germline V lookup: CDR1 SGHTA, CDR2 FQGTGA. CDR3 length equals 16 residues. Trimming took off 5 bases at V and 2 bases at J, with 17 bases between the two ends. Full variable domain (rest looked up from reference TRBV7-3 and TRBJ2-3): GAGVSQTPSNKVTEKGKYVELRCDPISGHTALYWYRQSLGQGPEFLIYFQGTGAADDSGLPNDRFFAVRPEGSVSTLKIQRTERGDSAVYLCASSPGHRLATDTQYFGPGTRLTVL.

This clone was seen only once. The J gene is TRBJ1-3, the V gene TRBV30, with a possible D match to TRBD1 (6 bases). V gave up 3 bases and J gave up 2 bases, with 14 bases separating them. Per the germline V gene, CDR1 is GTSNPN and CDR2 is SVGIG (reference sequence). The CDR3 is 15 amino acids. The CDR3 protein is CAWSEGQKAGNTIYF. The CDR3 nucleotides read TGTGCCTGGAGCGAAGGACAGAAGGCTGGAAACACCATATATTTT.

The chain employs TRBV19 and TRBJ2-2, with D perhaps TRBD1 (6 bases). Trimming removed 5 bases at V and 4 bases at J, with 20 bases between. This CDR3 has 17 residues. Germline V gives CDR1 LNHDA, CDR2 SQIVND (reference sequence). CDR3 DNA: TGTGCCAGTAGTCCATCTTCTGGGACAACCACCACCGGGGAGCTGTTTTTT. This sequence encodes CASSPSSGTTTTGELFF.